These 5 T cell receptor beta chains share one sample of origin, sequenced in a study of technical replicates of blood from a handful of donors. Libraries were prepared by immunoSEQ multiplex PCR; TCRdb keeps only in-frame clonotypes and omits some of them. The table has 35,000 to 50,000 clones, about 96% seen once. The sequenced sample consisted of T cells isolated from PBMCs. The receptors shown here come from a human donor in good health.

This rearrangement joins TRBV5-6 to TRBJ2-2, with a tentative D call TRBD2 (6 bases). V was pared by 0 bases and J by 4 bases, with 16 bases between. Germline V CDR1 and CDR2: SGHDT, YYEEEE. The CDR3 loop spans 17 amino acids. The CDR3 region is CASSLVWSVGLTGELFF. Here the CDR3 DNA reads TGTGCCAGCAGCTTGGTTTGGAGTGTGGGACTCACCGGGGAGCTGTTTTTT. The entire variable domain, with the rest obtained from reference TRBV5-6 and TRBJ2-2, is as follows: DAGVTQSPTHLIKTRGQQVTLRCSPKSGHDTVSWYQQALGQGPQFIFQYYEEEERQRGNFPDRFSGHQFPNYSSELNVNALLLGDSALYLCASSLVWSVGLTGELFFGEGSRLTVL.

This clone was seen more than once but under ten times. Written as DNA, the CDR3 is TGTGCCAGCAGCTTAGGACTAGCGGCCTACGAGCAGTACTTC. It yields the protein CASSLGLAAYEQYF. The rearrangement links TRBV7-2 to TRBJ2-7; TRBD2 agrees at 9 bases. From germline, CDR1 is SGHTA and CDR2 FQGNSA. The CDR3 loop spans 14 amino acids. Germline trimming cut 1 base from V and 2 bases from J; bases unmatched to any gene: 0.

J is TRBJ1-1 and V is TRBV13; 7 bases line up with TRBD1. V was pared by 3 bases and J by 10 bases, with 5 bases of the junction left unmatched. Germline V gene lookup returns CDR1 PRHDT and CDR2 FYEKMQ (reference sequence). This CDR3 contains 12 residues. CDR3 in amino acids: CASSFDRVGAFF. The CDR3 DNA is TGTGCCAGCAGCTTTGACAGGGTAGGAGCTTTCTTT.

The chain joins TRBV28 to TRBJ1-2; TRBD1 matches at 9 bases. From germline, CDR1 is MDHEN and CDR2 SYDVKM. The CDR3 extends over 15 amino acids. Trimming cost V 7 bases and J 4 bases; bases outside gene matches: 10. The CDR3 sequence: CASTPGDRVSYGYTF. CDR3 bases: TGTGCCAGCACCCCCGGGGACAGGGTATCCTATGGCTACACCTTC.

The CDR3 protein is CASSLDRLVVGELFF. CDR3 DNA: TGTGCCAGCAGCTTAGATAGGCTAGTAGTAGGGGAGCTGTTTTTT. The chain couples TRBV11-2 to TRBJ2-2; D is unclear. The CDR3 is 15 residues long. Trimming took off 0 bases at V and 8 bases at J, with 13 bases between the two ends. Germline loops: CDR1 SGHAT, CDR2 FQNNGV.